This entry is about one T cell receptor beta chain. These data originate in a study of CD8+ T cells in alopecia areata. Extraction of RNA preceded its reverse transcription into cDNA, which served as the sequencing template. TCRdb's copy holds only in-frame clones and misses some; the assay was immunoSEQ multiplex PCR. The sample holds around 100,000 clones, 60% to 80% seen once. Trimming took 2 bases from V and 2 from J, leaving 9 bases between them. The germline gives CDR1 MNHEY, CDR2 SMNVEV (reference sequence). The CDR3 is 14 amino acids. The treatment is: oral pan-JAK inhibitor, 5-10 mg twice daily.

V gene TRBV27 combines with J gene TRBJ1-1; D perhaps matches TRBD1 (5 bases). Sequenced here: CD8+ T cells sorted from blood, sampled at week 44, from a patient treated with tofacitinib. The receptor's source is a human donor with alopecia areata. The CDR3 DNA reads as TGTGCCAGCAGTTTAACCAGGACAAACACTGAAGCTTTCTTT. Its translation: CASSLTRTNTEAFF.